The 10 T cell receptor beta chains below all came from one sample that was sequenced in a study of blood T cell repertoires in COVID-19. Here immunoSEQ multiplex PCR was the method, and the copy in TCRdb shows in-frame clones only, minus some. The repertoire holds 230,000 or so clones, with about 80% as singletons. Input material: peripheral blood. The receptor set was obtained from a man between 50 and 59 years old with active or convalescent COVID-19.

The chain combines TRBV19 with TRBJ2-2; 7 positions agree with TRBD2. Trimming cost V 3 bases and J 6 bases; bases outside gene matches: 10. CDR3 length: 16 residues. Looked up from germline, CDR1 is LNHDA and CDR2 is SQIVND (reference sequence). CDR3 loop: CASSIRAVGGAGELFF. Here the CDR3 DNA reads TGTGCCAGTAGTATTAGGGCCGTGGGAGGGGCCGGGGAGCTGTTTTTT.

V is TRBV5-1 and J is TRBJ2-3, with D possibly matching TRBD1 (5 bases). Germline V gives CDR1 SGHRS, CDR2 YFSETQ. The CDR3 contains 15 residues. Between the trimmed V and J ends, which lost 3 bases and 0 bases, there was a span of 11 bases. The CDR3 DNA is TGCGCCAGCAGCTGGCTCAGGGATAGCACAGATACGCAGTATTTT. Translating it yields CASSWLRDSTDTQYF.

The J gene is TRBJ1-6, the V gene TRBV6-7, with TRBD1 as a possible D gene (6 bases). TRBV6-7 is an ORF for which the function is uncertain. Trimming removed 6 bases at V and 6 bases at J, with 12 bases between. CDR3 size: 14 residues. DNA of the CDR3: TGTGCCAGCAGCAATTCAGGGGCTAATTCACCCCTCCACTTT. Encoded protein: CASSNSGANSPLHF.

The V call is TRBV19, the J call TRBJ1-5; D gene unclear. The V gene's germline CDR1 is LNHDA and CDR2 SQIVND (reference sequence). V dropped 5 bases and J dropped 0 bases, with 8 bases sitting between them. The CDR3 is 14 amino acids. Written as DNA, the CDR3 is TGTGCCAGTAGTCCCGACTTTAGCAATCAGCCCCAGCATTTT. Translated, it gives CASSPDFSNQPQHF.

The chain has TRBV11-3 and TRBJ2-1, with no clear D. V shed 0 bases and J shed 0 bases, with 6 bases lying between them. The germline V gene has CDR1 SGHNT and CDR2 YENEEA. The CDR3 is 15 amino acids. The CDR3 loop is CASSLERSSYNEQFF. The CDR3 DNA reads TGTGCCAGCAGCTTAGAGCGGAGCTCCTACAATGAGCAGTTCTTC.

This clone was found once. This chain connects TRBV21-1 to TRBJ1-5; the D segment call TRBD1 is taken from the table without a DNA check. TRBV21-1 is a known pseudogene. CDR3 size: 15 residues. The CDR3 bases are TGTGCCAGCAGCAAAGGGACAGGAGCGCATCAGCCCCAGCATTTT. It yields the protein CASSKGTGAHQPQHF.

The chain has TRBV7-9 and TRBJ1-2, with TRBD1 matching over 10 bases. Germline trimming cut 5 bases from V and 7 bases from J; bases unmatched to any gene: 7. The CDR3 is made up of 14 amino acids. CDR1 is SEHNR, CDR2 FQNEAQ, per germline (reference sequence). The DNA of the CDR3 is TGTGCCAGCAGCCCTGGGGACAGGGGAGGTGGCTACACCTTC. This gives the protein CASSPGDRGGGYTF.

The V and J genes are TRBV10-2 and TRBJ1-5, with 8 bases lining up with TRBD1. After removal of 5 bases from V and 5 bases from J, the junction contained 8 bases not matched to a gene. The CDR3 covers 15 residues. Per germline, CDR1 WSHSY and CDR2 SAAADI. CDR3 loop: CASSRDRLGHQPQHF. The DNA for the CDR3 is TGCGCCAGCAGTCGGGACAGGTTGGGTCATCAGCCCCAGCATTTT.

The CDR3 spells CASSLQGDYGYTF. In DNA, the CDR3 is TGTGCCAGCAGCCTCCAGGGTGACTATGGCTACACCTTC. J is TRBJ1-2 and V is TRBV5-5; D is perhaps TRBD1 (5 bases). The CDR3 is made up of 13 amino acids. The germline V gene encodes CDR1 SGHKS and CDR2 YYEKEE (reference sequence). Between the trimmed V and J ends, which lost 4 bases and 3 bases, there was a span of 10 bases.

This chain joins TRBV5-1 and TRBJ2-7, with 7 bases lining up with TRBD2. The V gene's germline CDR1 is SGHRS and CDR2 YFSETQ. With 7 bases clipped from V and 4 bases from J, the junction kept 11 bases outside the gene matches. The CDR3 runs 14 residues. This CDR3 reads CASRPGLLGYEQYF. CDR3 in DNA: TGCGCCAGCCGACCGGGACTACTAGGGTACGAGCAGTACTTC.